The TCR beta chain under discussion was sequenced for a study of blood T cell repertoires in COVID-19. Study background: The United States, Italy and Spain provided the acute and convalescent COVID-19 samples.

The assay was immunoSEQ multiplex PCR, and TCRdb's table has in-frame clones only and misses some. The repertoire holds approximately 170,000 clones, with less than 90% as singletons. In germline, CDR1 is SQVTM, CDR2 ANQGSEA. Trimming pared 7 bases from V and 7 bases from J, leaving 16 bases between. CDR3 length equals 12 residues. The sequenced sample was peripheral blood. This sequence originates from a man aged 25-40 years with acute or convalescent COVID-19. V usage is TRBV29-1 and J usage is TRBJ1-1; D not resolved. CDR3 protein: CSARTGSHEAFF. The CDR3 bases are TGCAGCGCTAGGACGGGGTCGCATGAAGCTTTCTTT.